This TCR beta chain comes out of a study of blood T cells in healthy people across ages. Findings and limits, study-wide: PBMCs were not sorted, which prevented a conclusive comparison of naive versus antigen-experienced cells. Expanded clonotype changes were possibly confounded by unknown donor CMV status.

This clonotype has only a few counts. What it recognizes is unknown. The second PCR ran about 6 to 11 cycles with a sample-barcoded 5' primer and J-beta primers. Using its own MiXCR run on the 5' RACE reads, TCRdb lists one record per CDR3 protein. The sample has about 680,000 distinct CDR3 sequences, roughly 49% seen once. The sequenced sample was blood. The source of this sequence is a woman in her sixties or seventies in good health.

CDR3 DNA: TGCAGCGTTGAAACTAGCCGGGGGATTAGCAACGAGCAGTACTTC. Translated, it gives CSVETSRGISNEQYF. The rearrangement joins TRBV29-1 to TRBJ2-7; D might be TRBD2 (6 bases). Per the germline V gene, CDR1 is SQVTM and CDR2 is ANQGSEA. Trimming removed 2 bases at V and 5 bases at J, with 19 bases between. The CDR3 runs 15 residues.